This is a list of T cell receptor beta chains from one sample in a study of beta chain features in type 1 diabetes. Profiling relied on immunoSEQ multiplex PCR, and the TCRdb table lists in-frame clones only, not all of them. The sample contains about 930,000 clones, roughly 17% of which appear only once. The sample comprised naive CD4+ T cells from blood. These TCRs come from a woman in her late teens or twenties in good health. Both conserved end residues are part of each CDR3. Size is omitted from some rows. Given values are once, few, many or a class for expanded clones.

size | J | V | CDR3
. | TRBJ2-7 | TRBV7-8 | CASSYLAYEQYF
. | TRBJ1-1 | TRBV18 | CASSRGQDLTEAFF
few | TRBJ1-2 | TRBV6-5 | CASSYSRGRSNYGYTF
few | TRBJ2-1 | TRBV7-3 | CASSLMVAVHNEQFF
. | TRBJ2-7 | TRBV28 | CATEGYEQYF
. | TRBJ1-3 | TRBV2 | CASSHGTDGNTIYF
few | TRBJ2-4 | TRBV19 | CASSPSNLNIQYF
few | TRBJ2-3 | TRBV6-5 | CASSYFAHTDTQYF
. | TRBJ1-2 | TRBV19 | CASSIDSWTHLSYTF
. | TRBJ2-7 | TRBV5-1 | CASSPLLGGDLYEQYF
. | TRBJ2-7 | TRBV7-8 | CASSLLGLAGYEQYF
. | TRBJ2-7 | TRBV9 | CASSVGPGTSGIYEQYF
. | TRBJ2-1 | TRBV4-1 | CASSPTGTDFYNEQFF
. | TRBJ2-7 | TRBV2 | CASSEPMTVGAYEQYF
few | TRBJ2-4 | TRBV13 | CASSSGDRNIQYF
. | TRBJ2-1 | TRBV29-1 | CSVGTRGSSYNEQFF
few | TRBJ2-7 | TRBV28 | CASSFSGRARYEQYF
. | TRBJ2-2 | TRBV9 | CASSVGSSGSFTGELFF
few | TRBJ1-5 | TRBV18 | CASSPVREQNQPQHF
. | TRBJ2-3 | TRBV27 | CASSLLLGGTQYF
. | TRBJ2-3 | TRBV7-3 | CASSFVQADTQYF
. | TRBJ2-2 | TRBV4-3 | CASSQEGRRTGELFF
few | TRBJ1-2 | TRBV19 | CASSLSLGYGYTF
few | TRBJ2-1 | TRBV5-1 | CASSLTSGRPYGEQFF
. | TRBJ1-4 | TRBV19 | CASRRRRTGDEKLFF
few | TRBJ2-1 | TRBV7-8 | CASSHYPTEYNEQFF
. | TRBJ2-4 | TRBV2 | CASRGPTSGSRDQYF
. | TRBJ2-1 | TRBV2 | CASSVSGSSYNEQFF
. | TRBJ1-2 | TRBV28 | CASGTGQGLNYGYTF
. | TRBJ2-2 | TRBV6-5 | CASSYGDRNTGELFF
few | TRBJ2-3 | TRBV5-1 | CASRPPVPGGTDTQYF
once | TRBJ2-7 | TRBV19 | CASSIDRRSGEQYF
. | TRBJ1-1 | TRBV28 | CASRESTEAFF
. | TRBJ2-6 | TRBV5-8 | CASSLELSTGANVLTF
. | TRBJ2-7 | TRBV18 | CASSPGLAGQSSYEQYF
. | TRBJ2-7 | TRBV15 | CATSRESPGTAYEQYF
few | TRBJ2-1 | TRBV4-3 | CASSQGAGTLFNEQFF
few | TRBJ1-2 | TRBV28 | CASSLSRAPGPLLYGYTF
. | TRBJ2-3 | TRBV10-3 | CAIRPTASTDTQYF
. | TRBJ2-2 | TRBV11-1 | CASSPGQGQGELFF